The present entry profiles one TCR beta chain with its context. The antigen is undetermined. The data derive from a study of blood T cells in healthy people across ages. A sample-barcoded 5' primer and a J-beta primer mix were used in a second PCR of roughly 7 to 11 cycles. Each cDNA molecule received a tag from a template-switch adaptor that had 12 random nucleotides. TCRdb processed the 5' RACE reads anew with MiXCR; each CDR3 protein has one entry. The sample lists over a million distinct CDR3 sequences, about 42% occurring once. Trimming left V 4 bases short and J 7 bases short, with 16 bases between. The CDR3 consists of 13 residues. Germline CDR1 reads DFQATT; CDR2 reads SNEGSKA (reference sequence). Study-wide points: Diversity of TCR beta correlated strongly with naive T cell percentage.

V gene TRBV20-1 combines with J gene TRBJ1-1; possibly TRBD1 for D (5 bases). This TCR derives from a woman aged 18 to 35 in good health. The specimen sequenced was blood. Here the CDR3 DNA reads TGCAGTGCTAAGCCCCCCTGGGACGGTGAAGCTTTCTTT. It encodes CSAKPPWDGEAFF.